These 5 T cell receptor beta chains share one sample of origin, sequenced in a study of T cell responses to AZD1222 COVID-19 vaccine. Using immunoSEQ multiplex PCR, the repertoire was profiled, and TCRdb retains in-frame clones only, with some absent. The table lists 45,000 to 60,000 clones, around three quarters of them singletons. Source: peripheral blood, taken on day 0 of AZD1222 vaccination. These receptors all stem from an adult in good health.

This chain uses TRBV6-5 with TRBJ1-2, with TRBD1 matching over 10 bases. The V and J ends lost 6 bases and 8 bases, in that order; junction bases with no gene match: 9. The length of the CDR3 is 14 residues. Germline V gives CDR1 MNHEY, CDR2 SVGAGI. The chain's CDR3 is CASREGQGMGGYTF. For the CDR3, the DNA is TGTGCCAGCAGAGAGGGACAGGGGATGGGAGGCTACACCTTC.

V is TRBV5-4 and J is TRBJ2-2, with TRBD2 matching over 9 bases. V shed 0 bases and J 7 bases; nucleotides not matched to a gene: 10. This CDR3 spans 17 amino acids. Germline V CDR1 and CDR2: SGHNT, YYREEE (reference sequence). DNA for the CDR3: TGTGCCAGCAGCTTGGGGCCCAGCGGGGGGAATCTCGGGGAGCTGTTTTTT. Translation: CASSLGPSGGNLGELFF.

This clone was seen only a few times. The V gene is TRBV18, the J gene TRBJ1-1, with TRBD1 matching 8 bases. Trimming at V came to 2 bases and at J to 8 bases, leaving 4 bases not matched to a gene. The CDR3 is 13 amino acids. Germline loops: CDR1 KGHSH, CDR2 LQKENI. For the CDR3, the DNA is TGTGCCAGCTCACCAGCGAGGGACAGGGAAGCTTTCTTT. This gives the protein CASSPARDREAFF.

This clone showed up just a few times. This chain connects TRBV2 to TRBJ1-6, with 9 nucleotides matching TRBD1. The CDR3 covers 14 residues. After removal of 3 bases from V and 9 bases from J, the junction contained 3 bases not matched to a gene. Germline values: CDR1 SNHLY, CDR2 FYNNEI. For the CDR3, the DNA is TGTGCCAGCAGTGACTGGACAGGGGTTTCACCCCTCCACTTT. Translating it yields CASSDWTGVSPLHF.

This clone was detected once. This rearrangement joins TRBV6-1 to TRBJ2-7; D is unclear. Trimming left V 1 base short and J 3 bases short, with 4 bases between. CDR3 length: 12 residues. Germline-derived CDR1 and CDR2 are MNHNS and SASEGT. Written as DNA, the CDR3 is TGTGCCAGCAGTGAAGAAGGCTACGAGCAGTACGTC. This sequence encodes CASSEEGYEQYV.